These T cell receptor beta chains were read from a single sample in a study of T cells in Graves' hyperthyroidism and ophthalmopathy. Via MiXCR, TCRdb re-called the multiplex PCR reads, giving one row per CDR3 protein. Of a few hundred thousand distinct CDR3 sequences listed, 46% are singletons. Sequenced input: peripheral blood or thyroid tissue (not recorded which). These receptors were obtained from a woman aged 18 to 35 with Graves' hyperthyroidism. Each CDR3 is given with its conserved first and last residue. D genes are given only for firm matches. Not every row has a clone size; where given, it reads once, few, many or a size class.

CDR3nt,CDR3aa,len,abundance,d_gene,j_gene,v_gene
TGCAGCGTTGAGGGGTGGGAGGGCCACACAGATACGCAGTATTTT,CSVEGWEGHTDTQYF,15,many,TRBD2,TRBJ2-3,TRBV29-1
TGCAGTGCTACCGAGGGGGGATGGGGTTCCGACGAGCAGTACTTC,CSATEGGWGSDEQYF,15,once,-,TRBJ2-7,TRBV20-1
TGTGCCACCAGCAGAGAAAGACAATCCTATGGCTACACCTTC,CATSRERQSYGYTF,14,many,-,TRBJ1-2,TRBV15
TGTGCCAGCAGCTATAGCGGGAGGAACTCCTACGAGCAGTACTTC,CASSYSGRNSYEQYF,15,-,TRBD2,TRBJ2-7,TRBV7-9
TGTGCCAGCAGCTTCGGGTTTCTCGATGGGAACTACGAGCAGTACTTC,CASSFGFLDGNYEQYF,16,many,-,TRBJ2-7,TRBV11-3
TGTGCCAGCAGCTTATTCGGACCCACCCCTGAAGCTTTCTTT,CASSLFGPTPEAFF,14,few,-,TRBJ1-1,TRBV7-2
TGTGCCAGCAGCTTCCTGTCCGGGGCCAGCTCTGGGGCCAACGTCCTGACTTTC,CASSFLSGASSGANVLTF,18,many,-,TRBJ2-6,TRBV7-9
TGTGCCAGTAGTCCCCTACCCGGGACAGGGGCATACGAGCAGTACTTC,CASSPLPGTGAYEQYF,16,many,TRBD1,TRBJ2-7,TRBV19
TGCGCCAGCAGCTTGAGACAGGCGACAAACTATGGCTACACCTTC,CASSLRQATNYGYTF,15,many,-,TRBJ1-2,TRBV5-1
TGCGCCAGCAGCCAAACCGGGACAGGGGGTTTGGGGGAGCTGTTTTTT,CASSQTGTGGLGELFF,16,few,TRBD1,TRBJ2-2,TRBV4-1
TGCGCCAGCACCCGAGACACAGATACGCAGTATTTT,CASTRDTDTQYF,12,many,-,TRBJ2-3,TRBV10-2
TGTGCCACCAGTGATTCGGGACTAGCGTCCTACAATGAGCAGTTCTTC,CATSDSGLASYNEQFF,16,-,TRBD2,TRBJ2-1,TRBV24-1
TGTGCCAGCAGCGTAGGGGGACAGGGGGCCCATAGGGATGGCTACACCTTC,CASSVGGQGAHRDGYTF,17,few,TRBD1,TRBJ1-2,TRBV9
TGTGCCAGCAGCTTAGGTGACACCAACTACGAGCAGTACTTC,CASSLGDTNYEQYF,14,-,-,TRBJ2-7,TRBV7-8
TGTGCCAGCAGCCCTCGTGCTAGCGTAAACACCGGGGAGCTGTTTTTT,CASSPRASVNTGELFF,16,-,-,TRBJ2-2,TRBV9
TGTGCCAGCAGTTCAGGTGAGGATGAGCTGTTTTTT,CASSSGEDELFF,12,once,-,TRBJ2-2,TRBV2
TGTGCCAGCAGGAGACTGGGGACTGGGGCCAACGTCCCGACTTTC,CASRRLGTGANVPTF,15,-,-,TRBJ2-6,TRBV7-3
TGCAGTGCTTTCACAGATACGCAGTATTTT,CSAFTDTQYF,10,many,-,TRBJ2-3,TRBV20-1
TGTGCCAGCAGCCTCTCGGGGGTCGACAATGAAGCTTTCTTT,CASSLSGVDNEAFF,14,-,-,TRBJ1-1,TRBV7-9
TGTGCCAGCAGCTCCCCGGGCGGGAGAAGCCAAGAGACCCAGTACTTC,CASSSPGGRSQETQYF,16,few,TRBD2,TRBJ2-5,TRBV7-9
TGTGCCAGCAGCTGGGTAGCGGGAGATTCCGCCGGGGAGCTGTTTTTT,CASSWVAGDSAGELFF,16,-,TRBD2,TRBJ2-2,TRBV7-6
TGTGCCAGCAGTCCCCGAGGGAGGGGGGTCCAAGAGACCCAGTACTTC,CASSPRGRGVQETQYF,16,-,-,TRBJ2-5,TRBV7-6
TGTGCCAGCAGCCCCGGTTACGAGCATGGCTACACCTTC,CASSPGYEHGYTF,13,-,-,TRBJ1-2,TRBV7-6
TGTGCCAGCAGCTCCCCCGTCCGCGGCGATACGCAGTATTTT,CASSSPVRGDTQYF,14,-,-,TRBJ2-3,TRBV7-3
TGTGCCAGCAGCTTTCTCGGCCAGGGAAGCACTGAAAAACTGTTTTTT,CASSFLGQGSTEKLFF,16,-,-,TRBJ1-4,TRBV7-8
TGTGCCAGCAGCCAAACAGGGAGCACTGAAGCTTTCTTT,CASSQTGSTEAFF,13,many,-,TRBJ1-1,TRBV14
TGCAGCGTCGGACAGGTTAGAAACATTCAGTACTTC,CSVGQVRNIQYF,12,-,TRBD1,TRBJ2-4,TRBV29-1
TGTGCCAGCAGTACTAGCGTGGACGGGGAGCTGTTTTTT,CASSTSVDGELFF,13,many,TRBD2,TRBJ2-2,TRBV5-6
TGTGCCAGTAGTATCTCGTCGGGGGGCAATCCCCTCCACTTT,CASSISSGGNPLHF,14,many,-,TRBJ1-6,TRBV19
TGTGCCATCAGTGGGGACAGGGCCCCTGAAGCTTTCTTT,CAISGDRAPEAFF,13,-,TRBD1,TRBJ1-1,TRBV10-3
TGTGCCACCAGTGATTTCCATGGACAGGGTGATACCGGGGAGCTGTTTTTT,CATSDFHGQGDTGELFF,17,many,TRBD1,TRBJ2-2,TRBV24-1
TGTGCCAGCAGCGTAGGGACGGCTAGCGAGTCGGAGACCCAGTACTTC,CASSVGTASESETQYF,16,-,-,TRBJ2-5,TRBV9
TGTGCCAGCAGCTGGACAGGGAGTGAGCAGTACTTC,CASSWTGSEQYF,12,many,TRBD1,TRBJ2-7,TRBV5-5
TGTGCCAGCAGCTCCTCGCTCAGGGGTGACTATGGCTACACCTTC,CASSSSLRGDYGYTF,15,many,-,TRBJ1-2,TRBV7-2
TGCAGCGCCGACAGGGATTCCGGTGGCTACGAGCAGTACTTC,CSADRDSGGYEQYF,14,-,TRBD1,TRBJ2-7,TRBV29-1
TGTGCCACCAGCAGCCGAGCCGGGACTAGCGCCTTTGCGCAGTACTTC,CATSSRAGTSAFAQYF,16,-,TRBD2,TRBJ2-7,TRBV15
TGCAGTGCTAGAGTACAAGGGGAGGAAAAACTGTTTTTT,CSARVQGEEKLFF,13,-,-,TRBJ1-4,TRBV20-1
TGTGCCAGCAGCTTCCGGGTTGAGCAGTACTTC,CASSFRVEQYF,11,-,-,TRBJ2-7,TRBV7-9
TGTGCCAGTCTAGCGGGAGTGTCCTACAATGAGCAGTACTTC,CASLAGVSYNEQYF,14,once,TRBD2,TRBJ2-7,TRBV2
TGTGCCAGCAGTCTAGACAGGACCTCCTACGAGCAGCACTTC,CASSLDRTSYEQHF,14,-,-,TRBJ2-7,TRBV27
TGTGCCAGCAGTTTAGGGGCCGGGTGGGGTCAGCCCCAGCATTTT,CASSLGAGWGQPQHF,15,-,-,TRBJ1-5,TRBV27
TGTGCCAGCAGTTTTGTGGGGACAAACATTCAGTACTTC,CASSFVGTNIQYF,13,once,-,TRBJ2-4,TRBV6-5
TGCGCCAGCAGCTTTCGAGGATTTCGGGAGCTGTTTTTT,CASSFRGFRELFF,13,many,-,TRBJ2-2,TRBV5-1
TGCAGTGCTAGAGGGCAGGCGAGCTCCTACGAGCAGTACTTC,CSARGQASSYEQYF,14,-,-,TRBJ2-7,TRBV20-1
TGTGCCATCAGGAGGGACTTGGGGCGGTTGGAGACCCAGTACTTC,CAIRRDLGRLETQYF,15,-,-,TRBJ2-5,TRBV10-3
TGTGCCAGCACTGGACGGGGACATGGAAATGAAAAACTGTTTTTT,CASTGRGHGNEKLFF,15,many,-,TRBJ1-4,TRBV6-1
TGTGCCAGTAGTACGGTGTCCCGAGCAACTAATGAAAAACTGTTTTTT,CASSTVSRATNEKLFF,16,-,-,TRBJ1-4,TRBV19
TGTGCCAGCAGTTTTGCTAGCGGGAGGTGGGGCGAGCAGTACTTC,CASSFASGRWGEQYF,15,-,TRBD2,TRBJ2-7,TRBV7-2
TGTGCCACCAGTGACGGGACAGGAACCATTCAGCCCCTCCACTTT,CATSDGTGTIQPLHF,15,-,TRBD1,TRBJ1-6,TRBV24-1
TGTGCCAGCAGCTTGCGGGACGTCGAAAAACTGTTTTTT,CASSLRDVEKLFF,13,many,-,TRBJ1-4,TRBV5-8
TGTGCCATCTGCAGTGGGGACATAGCCACTGAAGCTTTCTTT,CAICSGDIATEAFF,14,-,-,TRBJ1-1,TRBV10-3
TGTGCCTGGAGTACAGTTACCTACGAGCAGTACTTC,CAWSTVTYEQYF,12,few,-,TRBJ2-7,TRBV30
TGTGCCAGCAGCCCGGGACTAGCGGGAGCTTTCTTT,CASSPGLAGAFF,12,-,-,TRBJ1-1,TRBV7-9
TGTGCCAGCAGCTTAGCGGGGGGTACAGGTGTCCCGACTTTC,CASSLAGGTGVPTF,14,-,TRBD2,TRBJ2-6,TRBV7-3